The rows below give T cell receptor beta chains drawn from one sample of a study of siplizumab effects on memory and regulatory T cells. Here immunoSEQ multiplex PCR was the method, and the copy in TCRdb shows in-frame clones only, minus some. This sample yields fewer than 100,000 clones, of which nearly 95% are seen a single time; roughly 0.3% belongs to the top ten. The sequencing input was non-Treg CD4+ T cells sorted from blood. These receptor sequences come from a human donor in good health. CDR3s include the opening cysteine and the closing phenylalanine or tryptophan. The order of the fields is V gene, D gene, J gene, clone size, CDR3 protein, CDR3 DNA. The D gene is left open where the match is weak. Size is stated for part of the rows, as once, few or many counts, or as a class when the clone is expanded.

TRBV2	.	TRBJ2-2	.	CASRVDKNTGELFF	TGTGCCAGCAGGGTAGACAAGAACACCGGGGAGCTGTTTTTT
TRBV5-4	.	TRBJ2-5	.	CASRARPQETQYF	TGTGCCAGCAGAGCTAGGCCCCAAGAGACCCAGTACTTC
TRBV6-6	.	TRBJ2-7	once	CASTPDRSTYEQYF	TGTGCCAGCACCCCGGACAGAAGTACCTACGAGCAGTACTTC
TRBV4-1	.	TRBJ1-1	.	CASSPITENTEAFF	TGCGCCAGCAGCCCCATTACGGAGAACACTGAAGCTTTCTTT
TRBV6-5	.	TRBJ2-3	.	CASSGGDTQYF	TGTGCCAGCAGCGGAGGGGATACGCAGTATTTT
TRBV6-5	TRBD1	TRBJ1-2	.	CASSRTGANYGYTF	TGTGCCAGCAGTCGGACAGGGGCGAACTATGGCTACACCTTC
TRBV6-1	.	TRBJ1-2	.	CASSPLFGGYTF	TGTGCCAGCAGCCCCCTCTTCGGTGGCTACACCTTC
TRBV9	TRBD1	TRBJ1-5	.	CASSVYRGLRSNQPQHF	TGTGCCAGCAGCGTATACAGGGGGCTGCGGAGCAATCAGCCCCAGCATTTT
TRBV4-1	TRBD1	TRBJ1-2	.	CASSPGTGDGYTF	TGCGCCAGCAGCCCCGGGACAGGGGATGGCTACACCTTC
TRBV19	TRBD1	TRBJ1-5	.	CASSQGASQPQHF	TGTGCCAGTAGTCAGGGGGCAAGTCAGCCCCAGCATTTT